This T cell receptor (beta chain) was captured by sequencing in a study of blood T cell repertoires in COVID-19. Study background: COVID-19 samples, acute and convalescent, were from the United States, Italy and Spain. Sources were T cells, B-cell-depleted T cells, or PBMCs; the material itself was cDNA or gDNA.

As handled by the study authors: It was from reference gene primer amplification that nucleated cell counts were estimated. Sequencing was performed with immunoSEQ multiplex PCR; in TCRdb, only in-frame clones are kept and a portion is missing. The D gene and trimming were derived from the DNA, and the V and J assignments and clone size from that table. The table includes about 230,000 clones, roughly 88% detected once. Remarks on this clone: Its ends do not fully match the called genes, so a read error is possible.

The CDR3 covers 13 residues. CDR1 is SGHNT and CDR2 is YYREEE in the germline V gene (reference sequence). The sequence derives from a man in his forties with acute or convalescent COVID-19. This sequence joins TRBV5-4 and TRBJ2-3, with 8 nucleotides matching TRBD2. Sequenced: peripheral blood. CDR3 nucleotide sequence: TGTGCCAGCAGCTTGGCCGGGGGGGATACACAGTATTTT. Protein sequence: CASSLAGGDTQYF.